The 31 T cell receptor beta chains given below trace back to one sample, sequenced in a study of neurological immune-mediated disorders. TCRdb re-derived calls from the 5' RACE reads in MiXCR, one entry per CDR3 protein. The data show 65,000 to 85,000 distinct CDR3 sequences, roughly 3.1% seen once. What was sequenced was PBMCs. These receptors all stem from a woman aged 45-65 years with multiple sclerosis.

This clonotype was observed many times. The V gene is TRBV7-2, the J gene TRBJ2-3; 15 bases are shared with TRBD2. CDR1 SGHTA and CDR2 FQGNSA come from the germline V gene. CDR3 length: 17 amino acids. With 4 bases clipped from V and 4 bases from J, the junction kept 6 bases outside the gene matches. The CDR3 reads CASSSLRTSGGADTQYF. Written as DNA, the CDR3 is TGTGCCAGCAGCTCATTGAGGACTAGCGGGGGGGCAGATACGCAGTATTTT.

The table lists this clonotype with many counts. The chain is built from TRBV20-1 and TRBJ1-1; no reliable D call. CDR3 length equals 15 residues. CDR1 is DFQATT and CDR2 is SNEGSKA in the germline V gene (reference sequence). Trimming shortened V by 2 bases and J by 4 bases, and 17 bases separated the two germline ends. The CDR3 loop reads CSARSPPTDPTEAFF. The CDR3, as DNA: TGCAGTGCTAGAAGCCCCCCCACAGACCCCACTGAAGCTTTCTTT.

Ten or more counts support this clonotype. This chain connects TRBV5-1 to TRBJ2-5; 7 bases fit TRBD2. The CDR3 contains 15 residues. Germline V gene sequence: CDR1 SGHRS, CDR2 YFSETQ. J lost 3 bases, V lost 4 bases, and 9 bases had no gene match. This CDR3 reads CASSDLPGREETQYF. CDR3 sequence (DNA): TGCGCCAGCAGCGATCTGCCGGGGAGGGAAGAGACCCAGTACTTC. Filled out from reference TRBV5-1 and TRBJ2-5, the complete variable domain reads KAGVTQTPRYLIKTRGQQVTLSCSPISGHRSVSWYQQTPGQGLQFLFEYFSETQRNKGNFPGRFSGRQFSNSRSEMNVSTLELGDSALYLCASSDLPGREETQYFGPGTRLLVL.

A few counts support this clonotype. A much larger clone differs by one base, so this may be a read error. V gene TRBV29-1 combines with J gene TRBJ1-3; TRBD1 agrees at 7 bases. The germline gives CDR1 SQVTM, CDR2 ANQGSEA. The junction had 8 bases not matched to a gene; V was cut back by 6 bases and J by 0 bases. The CDR3 loop spans 15 amino acids. The CDR3 region has the DNA TGCAGCGTCAAGGACAGGACCGACTCTGGAAACACCATATATTTT. It is translated as CSVKDRTDSGNTIYF.

This clonotype was observed a few times. J is TRBJ2-7 and V is TRBV7-2, with TRBD1 as a possible D gene (6 bases). Per the germline V gene, CDR1 is SGHTA and CDR2 is FQGNSA. Trimming removed 0 bases from V and 6 bases from J, with 9 bases in between. This CDR3 has 13 residues. The CDR3 sequence is CASSLAGGSEQYF. DNA of the CDR3: TGTGCCAGCAGCTTAGCAGGGGGAAGCGAGCAGTACTTC.

This clonotype was counted at least ten times. This chain connects TRBV20-1 to TRBJ2-3; the match to TRBD2 covers 9 bases. The CDR3 consists of 14 residues. Germline V gives CDR1 DFQATT, CDR2 SNEGSKA (reference sequence). Trimming took 8 bases from V and 2 from J; bases not matched to a gene: 8. The CDR3 DNA sequence: TGCAGTCCTGCACTAGCGGGCAACACAGATACGCAGTATTTT. This translates into CSPALAGNTDTQYF.

The sample holds many counts of this clonotype. The chain recombines TRBV28 with TRBJ2-3; D might be TRBD1 (5 bases). Germline V gene lookup returns CDR1 MDHEN and CDR2 SYDVKM. Trimming left V 5 bases short and J 0 bases short, with 15 bases between. The CDR3 runs to 16 residues. CDR3 residues: CASSPIFGASTDTQYF. The CDR3 DNA reads as TGTGCCAGCAGTCCCATCTTTGGGGCGAGCACAGATACGCAGTATTTT.

This clonotype has ten or more counts. The chain's CDR3 is CASSLGQLEYNEQFF. Here the CDR3 DNA reads TGTGCCAGCAGCTTAGGGCAATTAGAGTACAATGAGCAGTTCTTC. V usage is TRBV7-8 and J usage is TRBJ2-1; D not certain. The CDR3 extends over 15 amino acids. Trimming took off 1 base at V and 4 bases at J, with 11 bases between the two ends. The germline V gene encodes CDR1 SGHVS and CDR2 FQNEAQ.

This clonotype appeared many times. The V gene is TRBV28, the J gene TRBJ2-5; D assignment may be TRBD1 or TRBD2 (6 bases each). V shed 5 bases and J shed 4 bases, with 14 bases lying between them. Germline V CDR1 and CDR2: MDHEN, SYDVKM. The CDR3 extends over 14 amino acids. This CDR3 reads CASSPTGGTETQYF. The CDR3 DNA is TGTGCCAGCAGTCCGACAGGAGGGACAGAGACCCAGTACTTC.

This clonotype was recorded at least ten times. This chain links TRBV20-1 with TRBJ1-1; D is unresolved. The V end was cut by 0 bases, the J end by 1 base, with 12 bases between. The CDR3 spans 15 residues. CDR1 and CDR2 from the germline V gene are DFQATT and SNEGSKA (reference sequence). This CDR3 reads CSARDSGSANTEAFF. The CDR3 DNA reads TGCAGTGCTAGAGATTCGGGGTCGGCGAACACTGAAGCTTTCTTT.

This clonotype showed up many times. The CDR3 DNA follows: TGCAGCTTCGGGAGGAACGAGCAGTACTTC. Protein product: CSFGRNEQYF. The chain carries TRBV29-1 and TRBJ2-7; 7 bases line up with TRBD2. With 8 bases clipped from V and 5 bases from J, the junction kept 3 bases outside the gene matches. The V gene's germline CDR1 is SQVTM and CDR2 ANQGSEA. This CDR3 contains 10 residues.

This clonotype was seen repeatedly, ten times or more. The CDR3 DNA reads TGCAGTGCTAGGGCCTCCTCGGGGGGGCTCTATGAGCAGTTCTTC. Its protein is CSARASSGGLYEQFF. V is TRBV20-1 and J is TRBJ2-1; 8 bases line up with TRBD2. The V gene's germline CDR1 is DFQATT and CDR2 SNEGSKA (reference sequence). V shed 3 bases and J 8 bases; nucleotides not matched to a gene: 12. This CDR3 has 15 amino acids.

In this sample, this clonotype turned up many times. The rearrangement links TRBV6-5 to TRBJ2-7; 9 nucleotides agree with TRBD1. The CDR3 spans 15 residues. Germline V CDR1 and CDR2: MNHEY, SVGAGI. V lost 6 bases, J lost 3 bases, and 9 bases stayed unmatched. CDR3 DNA sequence: TGTGCCAGCAGACGGGGACAGGGAACCCACTACGAGCAGTACTTC. The encoded protein is CASRRGQGTHYEQYF.

This clonotype was detected many times. The CDR3 sequence is CATLARTELAPQHF. The CDR3 DNA reads as TGTGCCACCCTTGCCCGGACGGAGCTCGCGCCCCAGCATTTT. The rearrangement uses TRBV6-1 and TRBJ1-5; D remains ambiguous. The CDR3 has 14 amino acids. Per germline, CDR1 MNHNS and CDR2 SASEGT. Trimming removed 10 bases from V and 9 bases from J, with 22 bases in between.

This clonotype was seen many times. The chain joins TRBV10-3 to TRBJ2-5, with D tentatively TRBD2 (5 bases). V gave up 4 bases and J gave up 1 base, with 10 bases separating them. Germline V CDR1 and CDR2: ENHRY, SYGVKD. The CDR3 extends over 14 amino acids. CDR3: CAISGSRGQETQYF. The CDR3, as DNA: TGTGCCATCAGTGGTTCCCGGGGCCAAGAGACCCAGTACTTC.

This clonotype was seen at least ten times. The genes are TRBV20-1 and TRBJ2-1; D is possibly TRBD1 (6 bases). Germline V lookup: CDR1 DFQATT, CDR2 SNEGSKA (reference sequence). This CDR3 has 12 amino acids. Trimming pared 2 bases from V and 9 bases from J, leaving 11 bases between. The CDR3 is CSARWLRGEQFF. CDR3 coding DNA: TGCAGTGCTAGATGGCTCAGGGGTGAGCAGTTCTTC.

This clonotype was seen at least ten times. The chain is built from TRBV5-5 and TRBJ2-2, with a possible D match to TRBD2 (5 bases). Trimming shortened V by 6 bases and J by 3 bases, and 9 bases separated the two germline ends. Looked up from germline, CDR1 is SGHKS and CDR2 is YYEKEE (reference sequence). This CDR3 has 13 residues. This CDR3 reads CASTRGYTGELFF. CDR3 nucleotides: TGTGCCAGCACCCGGGGTTACACCGGGGAGCTGTTTTTT. The full variable domain, rest sourced from reference TRBV5-5 and TRBJ2-2, is DAGVTQSPTHLIKTRGQQVTLRCSPISGHKSVSWYQQVLGQGPQFIFQYYEKEERGRGNFPDRFSARQFPNYSSELNVNALLLGDSALYLCASTRGYTGELFFGEGSRLTVL.

This clonotype appeared many times. The chain joins TRBV20-1 to TRBJ1-1; D is possibly TRBD1 (5 bases). V was trimmed by 0 bases and J by 4 bases, leaving 18 bases between them. Per germline, CDR1 DFQATT and CDR2 SNEGSKA (reference sequence). CDR3 length: 16 residues. The CDR3 protein is CSARDWYRGASTEAFF. The CDR3 region has the DNA TGCAGTGCTAGAGATTGGTATAGAGGGGCTAGCACTGAAGCTTTCTTT.

Many counts were recorded for this clonotype. The chain recombines TRBV7-2 with TRBJ2-3, with 10 bases aligning to TRBD1. CDR3 length equals 17 residues. V trimming: 3 bases; J trimming: 2 bases; junction bases outside the gene matches: 8. Germline V lookup: CDR1 SGHTA, CDR2 FQGNSA. The CDR3 spells CASSFSGTGAFTDTQYF. The CDR3 nucleotides are TGTGCCAGCAGCTTTTCCGGGACAGGGGCGTTCACAGATACGCAGTATTTT.

This clonotype appeared many times. The chain carries TRBV12-3 or TRBV12-4 and TRBJ1-1; D unresolved. CDR3 size: 13 residues. V was trimmed by 3 bases and J by 4 bases, leaving 9 bases between them. For the CDR3, the DNA is TGTGCCAGCAGTTTCGGGGTGGGCACTGAAGCTTTCTTT. Residues: CASSFGVGTEAFF.

This clonotype was counted at least ten times. This chain uses TRBV20-1 with TRBJ1-5; 7 bases line up with TRBD1. CDR1 is DFQATT, CDR2 SNEGSKA, per germline (reference sequence). The length of the CDR3 is 15 residues. The junction had 8 bases not matched to a gene; V was cut back by 6 bases and J by 0 bases. CDR3 sequence (DNA): TGCAGTGCCAGTGGGGGACAGAGTAGCAATCAGCCCCAGCATTTT. This gives the protein CSASGGQSSNQPQHF.

This clonotype came up many times. The chain has TRBV5-5 and TRBJ1-1; 7 nucleotides agree with TRBD1. Germline-derived CDR1 and CDR2 are SGHKS and YYEKEE (reference sequence). The CDR3 totals 15 residues. With V trimmed by 2 bases and J by 5 bases, 9 bases remained unmatched. The CDR3 reads CASSFLGTGATEAFF. In DNA form, the CDR3 reads TGTGCCAGCAGCTTCTTGGGAACAGGGGCTACTGAAGCTTTCTTT. Full variable domain (rest looked up from reference TRBV5-5 and TRBJ1-1): DAGVTQSPTHLIKTRGQQVTLRCSPISGHKSVSWYQQVLGQGPQFIFQYYEKEERGRGNFPDRFSARQFPNYSSELNVNALLLGDSALYLCASSFLGTGATEAFFGQGTRLTVV.

This clonotype was counted a few times. This chain uses TRBV29-1 with TRBJ2-1; no reliable D call. V was clipped by 3 bases and J by 0 bases, with 12 bases between them. CDR1 SQVTM and CDR2 ANQGSEA come from the germline V gene. The CDR3 loop spans 15 amino acids. The CDR3, as DNA: TGCAGCGTTGACCAGGCAGCCCGCTCCTACAATGAGCAGTTCTTC. The encoded protein is CSVDQAARSYNEQFF.

This clonotype was observed at least ten times. This rearrangement joins TRBV3-1 to TRBJ1-2, with 8 bases that match TRBD1. V gave up 6 bases and J gave up 7 bases; unmatched junction bases: 10. CDR3 size: 14 residues. CDR1 and CDR2 from the germline V gene are LGHDT and YNNKEL (reference sequence). CDR3: CASSQPDRVGGYTF. CDR3 nucleotides: TGTGCCAGCAGTCAACCGGACAGGGTGGGTGGCTACACCTTC.

This clonotype occurred many times. CDR3 in DNA: TGTGCCAGCAGCTTAGCCGCCGGGGGTACTAATGAAAAACTGTTTTTT. Its protein is CASSLAAGGTNEKLFF. The V call is TRBV7-6, the J call TRBJ1-4, with TRBD1 as a possible D gene (5 bases). The V end was cut by 0 bases, the J end by 2 bases, with 10 bases between. In germline, CDR1 is SGHVS, CDR2 FNYEAQ. This CDR3 is 16 amino acids long. The complete variable domain, with remaining parts taken from reference TRBV7-6 and TRBJ1-4, reads GAGVSQSPRYKVTKRGQDVALRCDPISGHVSLYWYRQALGQGPEFLTYFNYEAQQDKSGLPNDRFSAERPEGSISTLTIQRTEQRDSAMYRCASSLAAGGTNEKLFFGSGTQLSVL.

In this sample, this clonotype turned up many times. The chain is built from TRBV9 and TRBJ2-1, with a possible D match to TRBD2 (5 bases). This CDR3 has 16 residues. Trimming stripped 0 bases from V and 6 bases from J, with 16 bases between. Germline-derived CDR1 and CDR2 are SGDLS and YYNGEE. In DNA, the CDR3 is TGTGCCAGCAGCGTAGCTACTAGTTTGGGTTCCAATGAGCAGTTCTTC. This codes for CASSVATSLGSNEQFF.

This clonotype was seen ten or more times. The chain uses TRBV7-8 and TRBJ2-7; D is perhaps TRBD2 (6 bases). Germline CDR1 and CDR2: SGHVS and FQNEAQ. Trimming pared 7 bases from V and 3 bases from J, leaving 16 bases between. CDR3 length: 14 amino acids. The chain's CDR3 is CASTVFGGNYEQYF. CDR3 DNA: TGTGCCAGCACCGTGTTCGGCGGGAACTACGAGCAGTACTTC.

This clonotype was counted at least ten times. CDR3 amino acids: CSANNYLAGVQETQYF. As DNA, the CDR3 is TGCAGTGCCAATAACTATCTAGCGGGAGTTCAAGAGACCCAGTACTTC. The chain carries TRBV20-1 and TRBJ2-5; 10 nucleotides agree with TRBD2. The trim removed 6 bases at V and 2 bases at J, leaving 12 bases unmatched. CDR3 length: 16 amino acids. The V gene's germline CDR1 is DFQATT and CDR2 SNEGSKA (reference sequence).

On this clonotype itself: It may be a read error: a sequence one base away is much more abundant. The J gene is TRBJ2-7, the V gene TRBV5-1; D is uncertain. The CDR3 totals 13 residues. V lost 2 bases to trimming and J lost 7 bases, with 13 bases between them. Germline loops: CDR1 SGHRS, CDR2 YFSETQ. The CDR3 sequence: CASSFGPNREQYF. The CDR3, as DNA: TGCGCCAGCAGCTTTGGGCCGAATAGAGAGCAGTACTTC.

Ten or more counts support this clonotype. This chain joins TRBV20-1 and TRBJ2-5; perhaps TRBD1 as D (6 bases). In germline, CDR1 is DFQATT, CDR2 SNEGSKA (reference sequence). V shed 6 bases and J shed 5 bases, with 19 bases lying between them. The CDR3 consists of 14 residues. The CDR3 protein is CSAAMGHLQETQYF. The CDR3 DNA is TGCAGTGCCGCTATGGGACACCTCCAGGAGACCCAGTACTTC.

This clonotype was counted many times. This chain joins TRBV29-1 and TRBJ2-2, with 8 bases aligning to TRBD2. Germline-derived CDR1 and CDR2 are SQVTM and ANQGSEA. V lost 3 bases and J lost 2; bases outside the gene matches: 11. This CDR3 region has 17 residues. CDR3 protein: CSVDESGTRGNTGELFF. In nucleotides, the CDR3 is TGCAGCGTTGATGAATCCGGGACTAGAGGCAACACCGGGGAGCTGTTTTTT.